A single sample gave rise to the 12 T cell receptor beta chains below, sequenced in a study of T cell responses to AZD1222 COVID-19 vaccine. Generated by immunoSEQ multiplex PCR, the TCRdb table keeps only in-frame clones and is missing some. Of under 200,000 clones listed, approximately 90% are singletons. Specimen: peripheral blood, collected 28 days after the second dose of the MenACWY control vaccine. Receptors were obtained from an adult who received the MenACWY meningococcal vaccine as a control.

The chain recombines TRBV6-5 with TRBJ2-3, with 7 bases that match TRBD2. The CDR3 spans 13 residues. The germline gives CDR1 MNHEY, CDR2 SVGAGI. V shed 7 bases, J shed 4 bases, and the junction held 5 bases outside the gene matches. CDR3 residues: CASKSGGADTQYF. The CDR3 nucleotides read TGTGCCAGCAAATCGGGAGGCGCAGATACGCAGTATTTT.

Concerning this clone itself: The same CDR3 arises from other DNA sequences in this sample as well. The chain uses TRBV12-3 or TRBV12-4 and TRBJ1-3, with D unclear. V was trimmed by 3 bases and J by 4 bases, leaving 7 bases between them. CDR3 length: 13 residues. This chain's CDR3 is CASSFSSGNTIYF. As DNA, the CDR3 is TGTGCCAGCAGTTTTTCTTCGGGAAACACCATATATTTT.

The gene calls are TRBV3-1 (or the pseudogene TRBV3-2) and TRBJ2-2; D remains ambiguous. The CDR3 extends over 14 amino acids. V dropped 4 bases and J dropped 3 bases, with 9 bases sitting between them. Germline V lookup: CDR1 LGHDT, CDR2 YNNKEL (reference sequence). The CDR3 nucleotides read TGTGCCAGCAGCCCTCACCGGGACACCGGGGAGCTGTTTTTT. Residues: CASSPHRDTGELFF.

The V gene is TRBV27, the J gene TRBJ1-2, with D possibly TRBD1 on 6 matching bases. The germline V gene encodes CDR1 MNHEY and CDR2 SMNVEV (reference sequence). The CDR3 has 14 residues. The ends were cut back, 3 bases at V and 4 bases at J, with 12 bases in the middle. The CDR3 loop is CASSFTGSSYGYTF. CDR3 bases: TGTGCCAGCAGTTTTACAGGGTCCTCCTATGGCTACACCTTC.

The V gene is TRBV5-5, the J gene TRBJ2-3, with D maybe TRBD1 (5 bases). V was cut by 1 base and J by 0 bases, with 12 bases left in between. Germline V CDR1 and CDR2: SGHKS, YYEKEE (reference sequence). The CDR3 is 16 amino acids. Here the CDR3 DNA reads TGTGCCAGCAGCTTGTTAGGGGTACTGAGCACAGATACGCAGTATTTT. This encodes CASSLLGVLSTDTQYF.

This sequence joins TRBV6-1 and TRBJ1-2, with D possibly TRBD1 on 6 matching bases. The CDR3 contains 15 residues. Germline-derived CDR1 and CDR2 are MNHNS and SASEGT. Trimming pared 0 bases from V and 4 bases from J, leaving 12 bases between. CDR3 sequence (DNA): TGTGCCAGCAGTGAAGCGGGGGGGCTAGGCTATGGCTACACCTTC. The encoded protein is CASSEAGGLGYGYTF.

This chain uses TRBV10-3 with TRBJ1-5; D is unclear. There are 14 residues in the CDR3. The germline gives CDR1 ENHRY, CDR2 SYGVKD. V was clipped by 3 bases and J by 7 bases, with 13 bases between them. The chain's CDR3 is CAISEDRTSQPQHF. The DNA for the CDR3 is TGTGCCATCAGTGAAGATCGAACCTCACAGCCCCAGCATTTT.

This rearrangement joins TRBV13 to TRBJ2-1; D is uncertain. V lost 5 bases to trimming and J lost 9 bases, with 11 bases between them. The germline V gene encodes CDR1 PRHDT and CDR2 FYEKMQ (reference sequence). The length of the CDR3 is 12 residues. CDR3 residues: CASSPGFTEQFF. The CDR3 nucleotides read TGTGCCAGCAGCCCCGGATTTACTGAGCAGTTCTTC.

V usage is TRBV19 and J usage is TRBJ1-5; TRBD1 might be the D (6 bases). CDR1 is LNHDA and CDR2 is SQIVND in the germline V gene (reference sequence). This CDR3 is built from 15 residues. V was cut by 6 bases and J by 6 bases, with 18 bases left in between. CDR3 protein: CASRTQGIGGQPQHF. CDR3 nucleotide sequence: TGTGCCAGTAGGACTCAGGGGATCGGGGGTCAGCCCCAGCATTTT.

This clone appeared a single time. V usage is TRBV30 and J usage is TRBJ1-3; tentative D call: TRBD1 (6 bases). This CDR3 contains 15 residues. Germline V gene sequence: CDR1 GTSNPN, CDR2 SVGIG (reference sequence). With 2 bases removed from V and 0 bases from J, the gap between germline ends came to 11 bases. CDR3 loop: CAWSLDSSSGNTIYF. CDR3 in DNA: TGTGCCTGGAGTTTGGACAGCTCCTCTGGAAACACCATATATTTT.

The rearrangement links TRBV5-1 to TRBJ2-7; the D is unclear. Trimming pared 4 bases from V and 0 bases from J, leaving 17 bases between. The CDR3 is made up of 16 amino acids. Germline V gene data show CDR1 as SGHRS and CDR2 as YFSETQ. The DNA for the CDR3 is TGCGCCAGCAGCCTGGCGGAGAGCGTAAACTCCTACGAGCAGTACTTC. Translated: CASSLAESVNSYEQYF.

For the CDR3, the DNA is TGTGCCAGCAGATCGACGGGGGGTGATGAAAAACTGTTTTTT. Amino acid sequence: CASRSTGGDEKLFF. The J gene is TRBJ1-4, the V gene TRBV27; D may be TRBD1 (5 bases). V lost 6 bases to trimming and J lost 6 bases, with 14 bases between them. Per the germline V gene, CDR1 is MNHEY and CDR2 is SMNVEV (reference sequence). CDR3 length: 14 amino acids.